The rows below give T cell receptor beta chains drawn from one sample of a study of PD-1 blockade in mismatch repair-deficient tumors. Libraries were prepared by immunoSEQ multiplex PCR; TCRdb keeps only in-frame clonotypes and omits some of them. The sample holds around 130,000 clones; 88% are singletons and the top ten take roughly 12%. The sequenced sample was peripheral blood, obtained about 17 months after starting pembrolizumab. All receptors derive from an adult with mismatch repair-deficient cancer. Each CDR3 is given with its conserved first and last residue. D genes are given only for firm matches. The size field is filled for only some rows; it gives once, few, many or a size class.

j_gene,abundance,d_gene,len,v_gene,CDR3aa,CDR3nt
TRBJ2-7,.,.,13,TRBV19,CASSAGSSYEQYF,TGTGCCAGTAGCGCCGGGAGCTCCTACGAGCAGTACTTC
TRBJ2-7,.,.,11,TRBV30,CAWTESYEQYF,TGTGCCTGGACAGAGTCCTACGAGCAGTACTTC
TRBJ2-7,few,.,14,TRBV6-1,CASSERKSSYEQYF,TGTGCCAGCAGTGAGAGAAAGTCTTCCTACGAGCAGTACTTC
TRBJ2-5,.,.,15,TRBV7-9,CASSLASSVQETQYF,TGTGCCAGCAGCTTAGCGTCGAGCGTTCAAGAGACCCAGTACTTC
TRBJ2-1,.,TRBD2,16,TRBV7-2,CASSSSGRGIYNEQFF,TGTGCCAGCAGCTCAAGCGGGAGAGGGATCTACAATGAGCAGTTCTTC
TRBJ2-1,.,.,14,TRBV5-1,CASSQTGFYNEQFF,TGCGCCAGCAGCCAAACAGGGTTCTACAATGAGCAGTTCTTC
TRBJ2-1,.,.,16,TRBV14,CASSQERGSGYNEQFF,TGTGCCAGCAGCCAAGAGAGGGGTAGCGGCTACAATGAGCAGTTCTTC
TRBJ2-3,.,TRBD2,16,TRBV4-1,CASSQEREWRTDTQYF,TGCGCCAGCAGCCAAGAGCGGGAGTGGAGGACAGATACGCAGTATTTT
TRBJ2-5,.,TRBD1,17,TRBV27,CASSRKPPGQGGETQYF,TGTGCCAGCAGTCGCAAACCTCCGGGACAGGGGGGAGAGACCCAGTACTTC
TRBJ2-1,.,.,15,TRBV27,CASSFGLAPIYEQFF,TGTGCCAGCAGTTTCGGGCTAGCCCCCATTTATGAGCAGTTCTTC
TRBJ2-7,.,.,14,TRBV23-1,CASPGPGASYEQYF,TGCGCCAGCCCGGGACCGGGAGCTTCCTACGAGCAGTACTTC
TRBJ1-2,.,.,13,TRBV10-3,CATQISQSYGYTF,TGTGCCACCCAGATTTCCCAGTCCTATGGCTACACCTTC
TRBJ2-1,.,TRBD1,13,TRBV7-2,CASSPRRGLEQFF,TGTGCCAGCAGCCCCCGCAGGGGGCTTGAGCAGTTCTTC
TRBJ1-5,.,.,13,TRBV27,CASSVGARQPQHF,TGTGCCAGCAGTGTAGGGGCTAGACAGCCCCAGCATTTT
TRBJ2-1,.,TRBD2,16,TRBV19,CASKPGLANVYNEQFF,TGTGCCAGTAAGCCGGGACTAGCGAACGTCTACAATGAGCAGTTCTTC
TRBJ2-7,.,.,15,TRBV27,CASSSRPGSSYEQYF,TGTGCCAGCAGTTCCAGGCCAGGGAGCTCCTACGAGCAGTACTTC
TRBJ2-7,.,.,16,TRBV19,CASRDSPEVQTYEQYF,TGTGCCAGTAGGGATTCCCCGGAGGTTCAGACCTACGAGCAGTACTTC
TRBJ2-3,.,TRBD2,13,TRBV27,CASSLSGTSGQYF,TGTGCCAGCAGTTTATCTGGGACTAGCGGGCAGTATTTT
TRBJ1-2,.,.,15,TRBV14,CASSPYTGSDYGYTF,TGTGCCAGCAGCCCATACACTGGGAGCGACTATGGCTACACCTTC
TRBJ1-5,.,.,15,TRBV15,CATSRDIQLNQPQHF,TGTGCCACCAGCAGAGATATACAGCTTAATCAGCCCCAGCATTTT
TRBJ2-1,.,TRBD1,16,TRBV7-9,CASSSTGTGGYYEQFF,TGTGCCAGCAGCTCGACCGGGACAGGGGGTTATTATGAGCAGTTCTTC
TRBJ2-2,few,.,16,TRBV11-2,CASSLMGVRRAGELFF,TGTGCCAGCAGCTTAATGGGAGTTCGCCGAGCCGGGGAGCTGTTTTTT
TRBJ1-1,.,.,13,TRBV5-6,CASSLEAYTEAFF,TGTGCCAGCAGCTTGGAAGCATACACTGAAGCTTTCTTT
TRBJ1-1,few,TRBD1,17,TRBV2,CASKTSQGARVGTEAFF,TGTGCCAGCAAAACCAGCCAGGGGGCGAGGGTGGGGACTGAAGCTTTCTTT
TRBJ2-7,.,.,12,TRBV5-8,CASSSYSYEQYF,TGTGCCAGCAGCTCCTACTCCTACGAGCAGTACTTC
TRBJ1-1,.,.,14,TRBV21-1,CASSNVKGGTEAFF,TGTGCCAGCAGCAACGTTAAGGGTGGCACTGAAGCTTTCTTT
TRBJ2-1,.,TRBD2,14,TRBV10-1,CASSESSGSYEQFF,TGCGCCAGCAGTGAATCTAGCGGGAGCTATGAGCAGTTCTTC
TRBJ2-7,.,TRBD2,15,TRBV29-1,CSVVETSGSRHEQYF,TGCAGCGTTGTCGAGACTAGCGGGAGTCGCCACGAGCAGTACTTC
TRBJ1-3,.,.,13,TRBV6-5,CASSYQYGNTIYF,TGTGCCAGCAGTTATCAGTATGGAAACACCATATATTTT
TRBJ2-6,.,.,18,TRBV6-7,CASSYSQGLLAGANVLTF,TGTGCCAGCAGTTACTCCCAGGGGTTATTGGCTGGGGCCAACGTCCTGACTTTC
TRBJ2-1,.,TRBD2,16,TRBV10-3,CAISGGGTSGYNEQFF,TGTGCCATCAGTGGAGGGGGGACTAGCGGGTACAATGAGCAGTTCTTC
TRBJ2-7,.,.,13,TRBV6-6,CASSYSPDYEQYF,TGTGCCAGCAGTTACTCTCCAGACTACGAGCAGTACTTC
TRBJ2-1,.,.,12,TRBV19,CASIGSGNEQFF,TGTGCCAGTATCGGCTCGGGAAATGAGCAGTTCTTC
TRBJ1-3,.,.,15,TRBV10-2,CASSETPYSGNTIYF,TGCGCCAGCAGTGAGACGCCCTACTCTGGAAACACCATATATTTT
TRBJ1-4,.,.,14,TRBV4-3,CASSHGEANEKLFF,TGCGCCAGCAGCCACGGAGAGGCTAATGAAAAACTGTTTTTT
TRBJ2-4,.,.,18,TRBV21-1,CASRWGSTGVLAKNIQYF,TGTGCCAGCAGGTGGGGTAGTACTGGAGTTCTAGCCAAAAACATTCAGTACTTC
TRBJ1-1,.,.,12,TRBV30,CACRPRNTEAFF,TGTGCCTGCCGCCCCCGGAATACTGAAGCTTTCTTT
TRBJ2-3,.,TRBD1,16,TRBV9,CASSLGTGGSTDTQYF,TGTGCCAGCAGCCTGGGGACAGGGGGGAGCACAGATACGCAGTATTTT
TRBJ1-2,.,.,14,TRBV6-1,CASSDITPGGGYTF,TGTGCCAGCAGTGACATCACGCCGGGGGGGGGCTACACCTTC
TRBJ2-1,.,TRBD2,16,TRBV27,CASSREAPNLYNEQFF,TGTGCCAGCAGCCGGGAGGCACCCAACCTTTACAATGAGCAGTTCTTC
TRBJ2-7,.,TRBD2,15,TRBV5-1,CASSLAAGGGYEQYF,TGCGCCAGCAGCTTGGCAGCGGGAGGCGGATACGAGCAGTACTTC
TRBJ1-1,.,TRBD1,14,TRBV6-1,CASSRTGMGTEAFF,TGTGCCAGCAGTCGGACAGGGATGGGCACTGAAGCTTTCTTT
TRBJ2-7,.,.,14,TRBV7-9,CASSLDLAPYEQYF,TGTGCCAGCAGCTTAGACCTAGCGCCCTACGAGCAGTACTTC
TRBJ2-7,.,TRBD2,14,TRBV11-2,CASSLTSVAEEQYF,TGTGCCAGCAGCTTGACTAGCGTCGCCGAGGAGCAGTACTTC
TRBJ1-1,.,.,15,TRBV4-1,CASSPQHLMNTEAFF,TGCGCCAGCAGCCCACAGCACCTCATGAACACTGAAGCTTTCTTT
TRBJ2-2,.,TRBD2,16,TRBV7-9,CASSLLAGGRTGELFF,TGTGCCAGCAGCTTACTAGCGGGAGGGAGGACCGGGGAGCTGTTTTTT